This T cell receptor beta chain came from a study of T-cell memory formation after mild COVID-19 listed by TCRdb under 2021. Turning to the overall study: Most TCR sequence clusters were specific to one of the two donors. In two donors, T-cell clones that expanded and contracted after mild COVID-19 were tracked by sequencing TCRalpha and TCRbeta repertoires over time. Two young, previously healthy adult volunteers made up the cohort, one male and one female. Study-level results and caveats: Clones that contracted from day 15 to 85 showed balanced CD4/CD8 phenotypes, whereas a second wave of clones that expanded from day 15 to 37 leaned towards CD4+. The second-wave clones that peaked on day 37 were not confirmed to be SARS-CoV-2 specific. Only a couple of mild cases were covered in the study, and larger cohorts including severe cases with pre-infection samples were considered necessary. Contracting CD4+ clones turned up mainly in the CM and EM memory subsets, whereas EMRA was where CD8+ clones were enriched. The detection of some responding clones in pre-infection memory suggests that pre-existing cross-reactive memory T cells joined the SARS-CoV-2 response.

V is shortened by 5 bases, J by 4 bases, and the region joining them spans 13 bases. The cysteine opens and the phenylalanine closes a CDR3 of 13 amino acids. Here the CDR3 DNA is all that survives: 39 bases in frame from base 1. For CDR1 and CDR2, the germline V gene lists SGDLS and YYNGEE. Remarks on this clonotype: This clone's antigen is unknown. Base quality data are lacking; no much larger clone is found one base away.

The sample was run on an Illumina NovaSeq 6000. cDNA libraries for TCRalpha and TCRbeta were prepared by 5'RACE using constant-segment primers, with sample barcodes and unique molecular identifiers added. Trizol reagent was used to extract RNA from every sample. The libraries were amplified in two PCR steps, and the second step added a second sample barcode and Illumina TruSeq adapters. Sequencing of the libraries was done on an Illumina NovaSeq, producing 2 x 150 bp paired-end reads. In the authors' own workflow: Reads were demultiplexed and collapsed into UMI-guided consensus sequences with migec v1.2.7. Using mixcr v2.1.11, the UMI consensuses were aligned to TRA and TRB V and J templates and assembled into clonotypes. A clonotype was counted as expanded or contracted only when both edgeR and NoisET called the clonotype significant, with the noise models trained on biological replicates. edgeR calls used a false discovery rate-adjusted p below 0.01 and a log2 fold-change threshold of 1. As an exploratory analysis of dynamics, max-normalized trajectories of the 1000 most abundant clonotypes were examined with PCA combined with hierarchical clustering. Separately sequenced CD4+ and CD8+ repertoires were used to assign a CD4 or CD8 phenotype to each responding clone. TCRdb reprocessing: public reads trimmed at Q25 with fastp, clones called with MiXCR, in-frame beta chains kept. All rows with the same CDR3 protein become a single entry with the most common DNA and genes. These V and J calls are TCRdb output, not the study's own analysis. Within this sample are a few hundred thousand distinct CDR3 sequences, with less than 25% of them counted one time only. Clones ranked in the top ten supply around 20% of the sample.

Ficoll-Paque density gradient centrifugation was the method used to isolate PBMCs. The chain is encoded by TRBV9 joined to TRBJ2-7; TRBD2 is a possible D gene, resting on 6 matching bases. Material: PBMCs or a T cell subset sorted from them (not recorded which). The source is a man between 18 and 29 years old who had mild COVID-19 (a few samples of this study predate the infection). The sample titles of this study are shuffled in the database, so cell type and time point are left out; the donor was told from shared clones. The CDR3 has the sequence CASSKGTGYEQYF. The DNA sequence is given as TGTGCCAGCAGTAAAGGGACTGGGTACGAGCAGTACTTC.